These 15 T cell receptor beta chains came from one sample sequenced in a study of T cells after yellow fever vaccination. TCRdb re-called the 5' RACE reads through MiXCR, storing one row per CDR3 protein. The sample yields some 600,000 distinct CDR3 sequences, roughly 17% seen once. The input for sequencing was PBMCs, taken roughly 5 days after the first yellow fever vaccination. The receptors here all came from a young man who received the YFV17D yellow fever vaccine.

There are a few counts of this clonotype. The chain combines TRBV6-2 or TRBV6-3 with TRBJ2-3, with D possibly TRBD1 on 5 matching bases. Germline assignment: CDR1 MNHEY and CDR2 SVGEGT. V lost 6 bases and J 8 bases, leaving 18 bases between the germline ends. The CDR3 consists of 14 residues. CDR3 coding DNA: TGTGCCAGCAGGAAGTTCACAGGAGATCGTACGCAGTATTTT. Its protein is CASRKFTGDRTQYF.

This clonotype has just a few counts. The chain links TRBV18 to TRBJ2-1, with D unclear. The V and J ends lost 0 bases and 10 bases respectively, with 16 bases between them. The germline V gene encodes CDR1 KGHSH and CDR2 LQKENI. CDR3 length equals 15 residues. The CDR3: CASSPPSGPTGEQFF. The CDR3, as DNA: TGTGCCAGCTCACCACCAAGTGGACCGACTGGGGAGCAGTTCTTC. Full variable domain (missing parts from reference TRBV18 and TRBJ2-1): NAGVMQNPRHLVRRRGQEARLRCSPMKGHSHVYWYRQLPEEGLKFMVYLQKENIIDESGMPKERFSAEFPKEGPSILRIQQVVRGDSAAYFCASSPPSGPTGEQFFGPGTRLTVL.

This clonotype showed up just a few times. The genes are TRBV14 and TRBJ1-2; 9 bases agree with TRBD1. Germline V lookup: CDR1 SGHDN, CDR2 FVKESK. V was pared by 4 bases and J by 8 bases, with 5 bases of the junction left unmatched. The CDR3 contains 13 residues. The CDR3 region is CASSLGQGWGYTF. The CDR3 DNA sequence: TGTGCCAGCAGCCTTGGACAGGGGTGGGGCTACACCTTC. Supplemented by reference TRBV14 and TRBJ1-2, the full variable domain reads EAGVTQFPSHSVIEKGQTVTLRCDPISGHDNLYWYRRVMGKEIKFLLHFVKESKQDESGMPNNRFLAERTGGTYSTLKVQPAELEDSGVYFCASSLGQGWGYTFGSGTRLTVV.

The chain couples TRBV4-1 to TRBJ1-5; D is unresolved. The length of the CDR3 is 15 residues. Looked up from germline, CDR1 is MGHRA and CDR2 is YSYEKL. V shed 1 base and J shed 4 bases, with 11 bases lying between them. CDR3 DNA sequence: TGCGCCAGCAGCCAAGGTCCTTCAGGAAATCAGCCCCAGCATTTT. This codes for CASSQGPSGNQPQHF.

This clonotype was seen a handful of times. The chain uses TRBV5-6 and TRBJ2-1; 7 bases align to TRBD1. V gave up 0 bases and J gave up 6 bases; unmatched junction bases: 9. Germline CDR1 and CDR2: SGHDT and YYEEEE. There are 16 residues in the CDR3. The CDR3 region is CASSLVSQGVGNEQFF. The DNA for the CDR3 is TGTGCCAGCAGCTTGGTGTCGCAGGGGGTGGGCAATGAGCAGTTCTTC.

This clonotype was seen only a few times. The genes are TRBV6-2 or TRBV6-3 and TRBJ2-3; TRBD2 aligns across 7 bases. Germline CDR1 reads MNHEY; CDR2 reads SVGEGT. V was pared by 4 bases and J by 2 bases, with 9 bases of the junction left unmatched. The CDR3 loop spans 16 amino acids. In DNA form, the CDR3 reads TGTGCCAGCAGTTGGAGAACGGGGGGACCCACAGATACGCAGTATTTT. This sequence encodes CASSWRTGGPTDTQYF.

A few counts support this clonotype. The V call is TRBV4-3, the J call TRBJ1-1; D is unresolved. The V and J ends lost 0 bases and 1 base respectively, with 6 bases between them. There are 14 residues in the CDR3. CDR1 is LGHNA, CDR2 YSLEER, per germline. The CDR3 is CASSQEGSNTEAFF. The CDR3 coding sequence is TGCGCCAGCAGCCAAGAGGGGTCGAACACTGAAGCTTTCTTT.

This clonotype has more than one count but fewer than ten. CDR3 DNA sequence: TGCGCCAGCAGCCAGGATGCGGGACTAGCGGGGGGCCGAGATACGCAGTATTTT. This encodes CASSQDAGLAGGRDTQYF. The chain is built from TRBV4-3 and TRBJ2-3, with TRBD2 matching over 15 bases. J lost 5 bases, V lost 3 bases, and 9 bases had no gene match. Germline assignment: CDR1 LGHNA and CDR2 YSLEER. This CDR3 comprises 18 residues.

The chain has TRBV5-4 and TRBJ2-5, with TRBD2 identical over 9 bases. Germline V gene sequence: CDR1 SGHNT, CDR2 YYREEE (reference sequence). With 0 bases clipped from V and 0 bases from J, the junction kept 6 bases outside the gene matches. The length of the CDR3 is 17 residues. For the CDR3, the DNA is TGTGCCAGCAGCTTGGAGCTAGCGGGGACGTACCAAGAGACCCAGTACTTC. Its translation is CASSLELAGTYQETQYF. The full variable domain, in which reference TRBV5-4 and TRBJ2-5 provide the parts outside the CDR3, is ETGVTQSPTHLIKTRGQQVTLRCSSQSGHNTVSWYQQALGQGPQFIFQYYREEENGRGNFPPRFSGLQFPNYSSELNVNALELDDSALYLCASSLELAGTYQETQYFGPGTRLLVL.

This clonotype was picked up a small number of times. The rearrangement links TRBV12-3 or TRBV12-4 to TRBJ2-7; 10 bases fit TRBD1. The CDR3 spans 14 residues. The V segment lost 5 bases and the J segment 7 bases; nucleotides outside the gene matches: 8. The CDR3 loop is CASSTGTGEWEQYF. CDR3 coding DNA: TGTGCCAGCAGTACCGGGACAGGGGAGTGGGAGCAGTACTTC.

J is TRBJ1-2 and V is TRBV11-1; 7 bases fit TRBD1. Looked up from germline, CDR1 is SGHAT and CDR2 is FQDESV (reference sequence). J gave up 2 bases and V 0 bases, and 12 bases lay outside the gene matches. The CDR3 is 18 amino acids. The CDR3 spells CASSLALARGKRNYGYTF. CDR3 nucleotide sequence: TGTGCCAGCAGCTTAGCGCTCGCCAGGGGGAAACGCAACTATGGCTACACCTTC.

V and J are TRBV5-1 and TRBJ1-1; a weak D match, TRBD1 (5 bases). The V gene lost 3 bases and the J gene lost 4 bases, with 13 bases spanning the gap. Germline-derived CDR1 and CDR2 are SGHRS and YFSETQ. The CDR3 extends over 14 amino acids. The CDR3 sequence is CASSSDGGSTEAFF. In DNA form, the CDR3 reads TGCGCCAGCAGCTCGGATGGGGGTTCCACTGAAGCTTTCTTT. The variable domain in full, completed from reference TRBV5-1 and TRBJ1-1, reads KAGVTQTPRYLIKTRGQQVTLSCSPISGHRSVSWYQQTPGQGLQFLFEYFSETQRNKGNFPGRFSGRQFSNSRSEMNVSTLELGDSALYLCASSSDGGSTEAFFGQGTRLTVV.

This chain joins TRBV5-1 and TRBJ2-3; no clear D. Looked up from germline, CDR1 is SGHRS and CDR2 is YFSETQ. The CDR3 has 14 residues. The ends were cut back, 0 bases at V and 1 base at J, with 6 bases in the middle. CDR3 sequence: CASSLGHRTDTQYF. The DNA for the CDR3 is TGCGCCAGCAGCTTGGGACACCGCACAGATACGCAGTATTTT.

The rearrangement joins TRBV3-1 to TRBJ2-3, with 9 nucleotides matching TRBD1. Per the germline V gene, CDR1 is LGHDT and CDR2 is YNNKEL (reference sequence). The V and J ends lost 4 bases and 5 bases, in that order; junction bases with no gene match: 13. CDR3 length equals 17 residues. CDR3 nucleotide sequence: TGTGCCAGCAGCCTAAAAGTGGGGACAGGGTATCAAGATACGCAGTATTTT. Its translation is CASSLKVGTGYQDTQYF.

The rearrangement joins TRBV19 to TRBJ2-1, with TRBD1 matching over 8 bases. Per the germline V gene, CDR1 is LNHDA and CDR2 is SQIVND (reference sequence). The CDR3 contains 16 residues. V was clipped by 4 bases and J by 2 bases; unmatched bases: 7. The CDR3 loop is CASSNPDRGAYNEQFF. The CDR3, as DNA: TGTGCCAGTAGTAACCCCGACAGGGGTGCCTACAATGAGCAGTTCTTC.